A single T cell receptor (beta chain) is shown here with its context. The target antigen is unknown. This record belongs to a study of T cells after yellow fever vaccination. Germline V gene lookup returns CDR1 LGHDT and CDR2 YNNKEL (reference sequence). This CDR3 comprises 13 residues. Trimming pared 6 bases from V and 1 base from J, leaving 9 bases between. Generation of TCR cDNA used 5'RACE template switching (which added a universal primer site and UMIs). TCRdb reanalysed the 5' RACE reads using MiXCR and keeps one entry per CDR3 protein. In the table there are some 600,000 distinct CDR3 sequences, about 15% of which are singletons. Findings and limits, study-wide: Abundant clonotypes from the bulk population could have been carried over as contaminants into FACS-sorted repertoires. Booster samples showed a return of most primary-vaccination clones (about 96% CD4, around 88% CD8). A limited proportion of clonotypes was detected within both the CD4 and CD8 compartments.

The source is a man aged 18 to 29 who received the YFV17D yellow fever vaccine. This chain uses TRBV3-1 with TRBJ2-5; the D gene could be TRBD1 or TRBD2 (5 bases each). The sequenced sample was PBMCs, obtained roughly 5 days after the first yellow fever vaccination. The CDR3 DNA sequence: TGTGCCAGCAGACGGGACGCCCAAGAGACCCAGTACTTC. Amino acids: CASRRDAQETQYF.